The present T cell receptor beta chain was sequenced within a study of T cells after yellow fever vaccination. Study-level information: With SMART-Seq v4 Ultra Low Input, the fractions containing low cell numbers were prepared.

Findings and caveats of the study: Reappearance after the booster was observed for most primary-vaccination clones (about 96% CD4, around 90% CD8). Abundant clonotypes from the bulk population could have been carried over as contaminants into FACS-sorted repertoires.

Production of TCR cDNA was by 5'RACE template switching, which also added a universal primer site and UMIs. One entry per CDR3 protein, called by TCRdb with MiXCR from the 5' RACE reads. The table includes about 550,000 distinct CDR3 sequences, 15% to 20% detected once. The CDR3 consists of 12 residues. With 3 bases removed from V and 10 bases from J, the gap between germline ends came to 7 bases. This clonotype was seen repeatedly, ten times or more. Its antigen is as yet unknown. This chain connects TRBV12-3 or TRBV12-4 to TRBJ1-6, with D unresolved. The input for sequencing was PBMCs, taken 15 days after the yellow fever booster vaccination. This TCR was recovered from a man aged 25-45 years who received the YFV17D yellow fever vaccine. The CDR3 nucleotides read TGTGCCAGCAGTTTTTATGGCTCACCCCTCCACTTT. It codes for CASSFYGSPLHF.